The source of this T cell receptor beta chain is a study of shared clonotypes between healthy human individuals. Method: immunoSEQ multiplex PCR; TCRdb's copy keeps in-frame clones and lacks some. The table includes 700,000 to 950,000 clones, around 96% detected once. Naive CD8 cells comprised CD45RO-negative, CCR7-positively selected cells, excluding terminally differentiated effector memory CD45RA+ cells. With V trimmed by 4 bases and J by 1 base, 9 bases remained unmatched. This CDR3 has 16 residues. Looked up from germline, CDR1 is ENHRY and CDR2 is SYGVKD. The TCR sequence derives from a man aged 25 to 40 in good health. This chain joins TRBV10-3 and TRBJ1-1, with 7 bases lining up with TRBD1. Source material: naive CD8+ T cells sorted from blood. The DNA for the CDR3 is TGTGCCATCAGTGGCCGGGACAGAACCCCGAACACTGAAGCTTTCTTT. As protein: CAISGRDRTPNTEAFF.